A selection of T cell receptor beta chains follows, all from one sample in a study of T-cell memory formation after mild COVID-19. TCRdb re-called the 5' RACE reads with MiXCR, one entry per CDR3 protein. The top ten clones hold about an eighth of a sample with fewer than 250,000 distinct CDR3 sequences, around 25% of them seen once. Sequencing input: PBMCs or a T cell subset sorted from them (not recorded which). The receptors come from an adult woman who had mild COVID-19 (a few samples of this study predate the infection). Cell type and time point are not known. Each CDR3 is given with its conserved first and last residue.

V gene	CDR3 length	J gene	CDR3 protein
TRBV20-1	15	TRBJ2-3	CSANPTSGREDTQYF
TRBV7-2	16	TRBJ2-7	CASSPAGAMYSYEQYF
TRBV7-2	17	TRBJ1-6	CASSLPLGTEFNSPLHF
TRBV20-1	18	TRBJ1-5	CSARRGDRAHLSNQPQHF
TRBV3-1	15	TRBJ2-1	CASSPDADPYNEQFF
TRBV6-1	14	TRBJ1-5	CASSDQGGIQPQHF
TRBV11-3	16	TRBJ2-2	CASSQGQGYLSGELFF
TRBV20-1	14	TRBJ1-2	CSARDDGANYGYTF
TRBV14	17	TRBJ2-5	CASSPQGGVSGQETQYF
TRBV6-2/TRBV6-3	12	TRBJ2-1	CASRKGAYEQFF
TRBV20-1	11	TRBJ2-7	CSARDTYEQYF
TRBV7-8	16	TRBJ2-3	CASSPRAGTQPQTQYF
TRBV5-1	14	TRBJ2-2	CASSWDANTGELFF